Listed below are T cell receptor beta chains from one sample, sequenced in a study of T cell responses to AZD1222 COVID-19 vaccine. Only in-frame clones appear in the TCRdb table, and some are missing; sequencing was by immunoSEQ multiplex PCR. The table includes about 140,000 clones, 93% detected once. The sample was peripheral blood, taken on day 0 of MenACWY control vaccination. The origin of the receptors is an adult in good health. Both conserved end residues are trimmed from each CDR3.

j_gene: TRBJ2-7; v_gene: TRBV5-5; CDR3aa: ASSLDGTGIYEQY
j_gene: TRBJ2-2; v_gene: TRBV28; CDR3aa: ASRTPNTGELF
j_gene: TRBJ2-3; v_gene: TRBV27; CDR3aa: ASRLIGGLLTDTQY
j_gene: TRBJ2-2; v_gene: TRBV7-3; CDR3aa: ASSLMAGLGANTGELF
j_gene: TRBJ2-3; v_gene: TRBV7-9; CDR3aa: ASSQPGLAGTDTQY
j_gene: TRBJ2-7; v_gene: TRBV5-5; CDR3aa: ASSLGQGFYEQY
j_gene: TRBJ2-1; v_gene: TRBV11-2; CDR3aa: ASSLDPGSGNEQF
j_gene: TRBJ1-2; v_gene: TRBV3-1/TRBV3-2; CDR3aa: ASSQEVGGLYT
j_gene: TRBJ1-1; v_gene: TRBV9; CDR3aa: ASSVAPDTEAF
j_gene: TRBJ1-2; v_gene: TRBV15; CDR3aa: ATSRDGDGNYGYT